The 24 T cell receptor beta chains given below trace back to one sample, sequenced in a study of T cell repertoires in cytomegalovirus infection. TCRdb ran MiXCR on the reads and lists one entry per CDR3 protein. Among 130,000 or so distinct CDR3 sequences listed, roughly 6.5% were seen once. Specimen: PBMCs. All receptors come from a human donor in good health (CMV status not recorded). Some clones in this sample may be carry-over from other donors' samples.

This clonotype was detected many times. CDR3 amino acids: CASSLGARGYTDTQYF. The DNA of the CDR3 is TGTGCCAGCAGCTTAGGTGCCAGGGGATACACAGATACGCAGTATTTT. The chain carries TRBV7-9 and TRBJ2-3; tentatively, D is TRBD1 (6 bases). Germline V gene data show CDR1 as SEHNR and CDR2 as FQNEAQ (reference sequence). V gave up 1 base and J gave up 2 bases, with 13 bases separating them. The CDR3 contains 16 residues. Full variable domain (outside the CDR3, taken from reference TRBV7-9 and TRBJ2-3): DTGVSQNPRHKITKRGQNVTFRCDPISEHNRLYWYRQTLGQGPEFLTYFQNEAQLEKSRLLSDRFSAERPKGSFSTLEIQRTEQGDSAMYLCASSLGARGYTDTQYFGPGTRLTVL.

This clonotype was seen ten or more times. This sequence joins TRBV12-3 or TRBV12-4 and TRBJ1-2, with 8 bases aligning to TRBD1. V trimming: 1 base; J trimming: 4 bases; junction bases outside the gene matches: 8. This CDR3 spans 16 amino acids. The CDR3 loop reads CASSLGTRGRAYGYTF. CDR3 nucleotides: TGTGCCAGCAGTTTAGGGACCAGGGGGCGCGCCTATGGCTACACCTTC.

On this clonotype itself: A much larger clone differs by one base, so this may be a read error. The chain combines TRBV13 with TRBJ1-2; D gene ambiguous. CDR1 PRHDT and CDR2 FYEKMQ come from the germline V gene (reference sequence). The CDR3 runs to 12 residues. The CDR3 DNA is TGTGTCAGCAGCCGCGGTCCCTATGGCTACACCTTC. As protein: CVSSRGPYGYTF.

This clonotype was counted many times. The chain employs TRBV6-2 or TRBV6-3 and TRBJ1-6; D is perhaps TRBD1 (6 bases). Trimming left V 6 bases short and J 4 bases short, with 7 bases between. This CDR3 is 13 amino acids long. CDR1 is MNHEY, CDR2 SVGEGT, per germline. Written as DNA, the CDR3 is TGTGCCAGCAGCCAGGGGTATAATTCACCCCTCCACTTT. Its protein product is CASSQGYNSPLHF.

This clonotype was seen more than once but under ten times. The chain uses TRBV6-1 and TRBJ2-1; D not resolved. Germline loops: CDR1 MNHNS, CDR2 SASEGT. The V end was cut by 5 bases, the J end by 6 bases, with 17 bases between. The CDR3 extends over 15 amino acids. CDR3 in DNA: TGTGCCAGCAGTTTCGGCCCCACGTTCACCAATGAGCAGTTCTTC. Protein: CASSFGPTFTNEQFF.

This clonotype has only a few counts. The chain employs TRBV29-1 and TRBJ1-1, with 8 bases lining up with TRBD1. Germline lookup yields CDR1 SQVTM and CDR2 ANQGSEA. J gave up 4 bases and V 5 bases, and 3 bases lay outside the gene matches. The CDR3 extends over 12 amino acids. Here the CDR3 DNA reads TGCAGCGTTTCCACAGGGGGCACTGAAGCTTTCTTT. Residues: CSVSTGGTEAFF.

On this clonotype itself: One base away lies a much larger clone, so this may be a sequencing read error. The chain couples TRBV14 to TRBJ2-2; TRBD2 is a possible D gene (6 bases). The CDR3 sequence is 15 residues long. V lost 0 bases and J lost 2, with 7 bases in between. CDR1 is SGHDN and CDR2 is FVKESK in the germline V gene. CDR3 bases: TGTGCCAGCAGCCAAGAGACTAGTAACACCGGGGAGCTGTTTTTT. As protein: CASSQETSNTGELFF.

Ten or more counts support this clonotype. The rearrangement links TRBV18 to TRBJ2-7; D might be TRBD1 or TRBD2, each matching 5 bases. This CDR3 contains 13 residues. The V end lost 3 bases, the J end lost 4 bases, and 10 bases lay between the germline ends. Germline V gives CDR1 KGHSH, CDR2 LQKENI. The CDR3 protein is CASSPVGEYEQYF. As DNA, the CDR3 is TGTGCCAGCTCACCGGTGGGGGAGTACGAGCAGTACTTC.

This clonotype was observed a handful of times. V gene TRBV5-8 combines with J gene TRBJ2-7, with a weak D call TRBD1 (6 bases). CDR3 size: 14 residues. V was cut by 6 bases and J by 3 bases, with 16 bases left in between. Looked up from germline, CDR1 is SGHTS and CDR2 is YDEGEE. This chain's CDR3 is CASNKGVLDYEQYF. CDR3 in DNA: TGTGCCAGCAACAAGGGGGTCCTCGACTACGAGCAGTACTTC.

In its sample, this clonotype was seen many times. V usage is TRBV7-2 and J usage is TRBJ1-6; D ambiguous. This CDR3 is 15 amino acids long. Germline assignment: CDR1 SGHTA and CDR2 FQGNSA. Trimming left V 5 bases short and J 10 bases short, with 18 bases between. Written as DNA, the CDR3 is TGTGCCAGCAGCATACCGACGGGTTTTATCTCACCCCTCCACTTT. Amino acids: CASSIPTGFISPLHF.

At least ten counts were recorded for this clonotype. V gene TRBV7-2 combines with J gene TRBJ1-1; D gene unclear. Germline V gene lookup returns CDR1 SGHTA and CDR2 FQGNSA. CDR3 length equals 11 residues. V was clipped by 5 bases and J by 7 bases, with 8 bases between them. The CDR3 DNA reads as TGTGCCAGCAGCGCAGAATATGAAGCTTTCTTT. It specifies CASSAEYEAFF.

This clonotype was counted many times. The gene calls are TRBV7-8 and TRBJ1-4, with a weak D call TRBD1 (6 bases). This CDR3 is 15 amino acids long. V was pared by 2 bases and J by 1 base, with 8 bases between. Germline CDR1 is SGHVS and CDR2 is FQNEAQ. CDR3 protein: CASSLKGETNEKLFF. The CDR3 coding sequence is TGTGCCAGCAGCTTAAAGGGGGAAACTAATGAAAAACTGTTTTTT.

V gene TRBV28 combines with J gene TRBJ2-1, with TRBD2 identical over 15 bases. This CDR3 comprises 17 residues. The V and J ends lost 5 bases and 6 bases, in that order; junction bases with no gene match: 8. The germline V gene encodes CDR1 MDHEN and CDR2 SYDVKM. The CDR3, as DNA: TGTGCCAGCAGTCTGACTTTGGGACTAGCGGGGGGCAATGAGCAGTTCTTC. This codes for CASSLTLGLAGGNEQFF. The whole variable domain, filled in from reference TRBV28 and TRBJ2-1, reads DVKVTQSSRYLVKRTGEKVFLECVQDMDHENMFWYRQDPGLGLRLIYFSYDVKMKEKGDIPEGYSVSREKKERFSLILESASTNQTSMYLCASSLTLGLAGGNEQFFGPGTRLTVL.

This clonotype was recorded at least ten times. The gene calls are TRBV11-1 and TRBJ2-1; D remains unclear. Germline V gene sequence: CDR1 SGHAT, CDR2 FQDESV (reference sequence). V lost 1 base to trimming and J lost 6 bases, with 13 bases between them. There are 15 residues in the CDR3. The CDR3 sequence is CASSLEVLSTNEQFF. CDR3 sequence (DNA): TGTGCCAGCAGCTTAGAGGTACTTTCTACCAATGAGCAGTTCTTC.

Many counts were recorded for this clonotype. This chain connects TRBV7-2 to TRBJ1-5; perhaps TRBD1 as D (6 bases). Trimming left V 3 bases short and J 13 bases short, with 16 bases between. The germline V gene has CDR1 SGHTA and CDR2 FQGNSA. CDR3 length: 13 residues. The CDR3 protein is CASSFLLGDTQHF. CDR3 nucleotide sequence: TGTGCCAGCAGCTTCCTTCTCGGGGACACTCAGCATTTT.

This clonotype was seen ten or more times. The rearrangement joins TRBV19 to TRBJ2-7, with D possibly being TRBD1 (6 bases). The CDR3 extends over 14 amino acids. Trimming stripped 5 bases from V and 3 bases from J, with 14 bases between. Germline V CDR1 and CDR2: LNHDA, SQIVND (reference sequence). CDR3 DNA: TGTGCCAGTAGTCCTATTGGACAGTACTACGAGCAGTACTTC. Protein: CASSPIGQYYEQYF.

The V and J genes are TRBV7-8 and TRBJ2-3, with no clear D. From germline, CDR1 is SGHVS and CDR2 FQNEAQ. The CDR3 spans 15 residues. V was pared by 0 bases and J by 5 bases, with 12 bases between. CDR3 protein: CASSLALVVGDTQYF. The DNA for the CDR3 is TGTGCCAGCAGCTTAGCGTTGGTGGTGGGAGATACGCAGTATTTT.

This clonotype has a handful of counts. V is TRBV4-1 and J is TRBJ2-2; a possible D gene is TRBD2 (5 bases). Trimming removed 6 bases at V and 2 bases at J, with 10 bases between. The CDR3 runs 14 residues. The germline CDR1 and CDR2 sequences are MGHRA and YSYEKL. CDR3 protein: CASRGLANTGELFF. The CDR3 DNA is TGCGCCAGCAGGGGCCTAGCTAACACCGGGGAGCTGTTTTTT.

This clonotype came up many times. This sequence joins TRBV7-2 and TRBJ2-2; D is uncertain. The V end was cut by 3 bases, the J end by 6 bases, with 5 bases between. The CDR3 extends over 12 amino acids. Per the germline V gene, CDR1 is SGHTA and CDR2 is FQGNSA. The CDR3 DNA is TGTGCCAGCAGCTTCCCACCCGGGGAGCTGTTTTTT. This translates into CASSFPPGELFF.

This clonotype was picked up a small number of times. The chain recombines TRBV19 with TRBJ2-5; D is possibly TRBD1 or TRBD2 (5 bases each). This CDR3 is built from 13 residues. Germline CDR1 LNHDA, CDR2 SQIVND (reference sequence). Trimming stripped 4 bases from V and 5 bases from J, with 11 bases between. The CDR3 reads CASSRNWDETQYF. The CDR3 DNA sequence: TGTGCCAGTAGTAGGAACTGGGACGAGACCCAGTACTTC. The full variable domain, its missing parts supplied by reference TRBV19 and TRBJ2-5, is DGGITQSPKYLFRKEGQNVTLSCEQNLNHDAMYWYRQDPGQGLRLIYYSQIVNDFQKGDIAEGYSVSREKKESFPLTVTSAQKNPTAFYLCASSRNWDETQYFGPGTRLLVL.

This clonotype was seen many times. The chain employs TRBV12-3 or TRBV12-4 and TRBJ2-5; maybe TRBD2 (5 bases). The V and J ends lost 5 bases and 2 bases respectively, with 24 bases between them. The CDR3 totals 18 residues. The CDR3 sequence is CASSPLGLPTRPQETQYF. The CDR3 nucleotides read TGTGCCAGCAGTCCGCTAGGACTGCCAACACGACCTCAAGAGACCCAGTACTTC.

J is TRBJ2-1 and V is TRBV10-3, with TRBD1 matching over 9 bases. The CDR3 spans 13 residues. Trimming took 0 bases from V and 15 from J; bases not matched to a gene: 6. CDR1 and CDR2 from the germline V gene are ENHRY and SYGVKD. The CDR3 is CAISESGGQGPFF. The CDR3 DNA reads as TGTGCCATCAGTGAGTCCGGGGGACAGGGACCGTTCTTC.

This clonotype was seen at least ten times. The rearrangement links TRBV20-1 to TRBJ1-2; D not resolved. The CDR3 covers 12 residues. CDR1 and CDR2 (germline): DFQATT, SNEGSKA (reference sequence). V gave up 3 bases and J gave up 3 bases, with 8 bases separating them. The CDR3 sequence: CSASPLDYGYTF. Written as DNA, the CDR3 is TGCAGTGCTAGCCCGTTGGACTATGGCTACACCTTC.

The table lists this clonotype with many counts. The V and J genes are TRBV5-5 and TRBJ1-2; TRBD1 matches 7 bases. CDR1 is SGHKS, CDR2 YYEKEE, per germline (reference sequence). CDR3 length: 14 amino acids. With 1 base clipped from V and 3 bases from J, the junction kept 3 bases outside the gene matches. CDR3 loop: CASSLYGTDYGYTF. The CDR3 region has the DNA TGTGCCAGCAGCTTGTATGGGACAGACTATGGCTACACCTTC. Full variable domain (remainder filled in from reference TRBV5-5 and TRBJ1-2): DAGVTQSPTHLIKTRGQQVTLRCSPISGHKSVSWYQQVLGQGPQFIFQYYEKEERGRGNFPDRFSARQFPNYSSELNVNALLLGDSALYLCASSLYGTDYGYTFGSGTRLTVV.